This TCR beta chain was sequenced in a study of vaccination and CD4 T cells after COVID-19 (dated by TCRdb to between 2021 and 2022). With regard to the full study: Convalescent patients had a positive SARS-CoV-2 result on nasal swab PCR, and of these patients, several had mild disease and one had severe disease. Post-vaccine blood samples were obtained a median of about 72 days after the second vaccine dose, with a range of about 13 to 241 days. The convalescent cohort included six males and four females, with two Hispanic individuals, seven Caucasians, two Asians and one multiracial person. In around 9 COVID-19 convalescent patients and a few infection-naive healthy vaccine recipients, researchers compared the spike-specific CD4+ TCR repertoire from before mRNA vaccination with the repertoire from after. Each participant got two doses of either the Pfizer-BioNTech BNT162b2 vaccine (n=8) or the Moderna mRNA-1273 vaccine (n=2). A few convalescent patients gave samples both early after vaccination (day 14) and late after vaccination (days 161 to 241). Post-COVID blood samples were collected from convalescent patients a median of approximately 100 days after diagnosis, with a range of about 30 to 161 days.

The CDR3 measures 15 amino acids from cysteine to phenylalanine. This entry keeps only the CDR3 DNA: 45 bases, framed from base 1. Unmatched junction bases come to 12, with V trimmed by 6 bases and J by 6 bases. The germline V gene (reference sequence) gives CDR1 as DFQATT and CDR2 as SNEGSKA. Here is what the overall study found, with its caveats: In convalescent patients, a median approximately 86% of post-vaccine SARS-CoV-2-reactive clones were detected only after vaccination, and vaccine-specific priming was suggested by this finding. The median count of SARS-CoV-2-reactive clonotypes went up from approximately 20 after infection to some 38 after vaccination, although the change was not significant. Of the vaccine-specific clones in convalescent patients, 304 of 307, or nearly all, reacted only to SARS-CoV-2 spike and did not cross-react with common cold coronaviruses. The study included relatively few convalescent patients and did not analyze early timepoints after natural infection.

Taken with the paper, the label for time point translates to: late sampling 161 to 241 days after vaccination in a few convalescent patients. The positive SARS-CoV-2 PCR tests of the convalescent patients were dated from March to December 2020, before the Alpha, Beta and Delta variants emerged in the United States. Ficoll-Paque Plus gradient centrifugation was used to isolate PBMCs from whole blood, and the isolated PBMCs were then either used fresh or cryopreserved at -140C. The receptor library was made with PCR. Sequencer: Illumina iSeq 100. The paper's data handling went like this. Non-productive sequences were filtered out, and CDR3s that did not start with C, did not end with F or W, or were shorter than 7 amino acids were discarded. Similarity between CDR3 sequences was evaluated in R version 3.6.1 using Levenshtein distances (stringdist) and unrooted phylogenetic trees (ape). TCRdb reanalyzed the raw reads on its own, using fastp at Q25 for trimming and MiXCR for clone calling, and kept in-frame beta chains. Rows merge per CDR3 protein into single entries with the most common DNA and genes. The V and J calls and clone size come from TCRdb's table, not from the authors' own analysis. This sample is represented by approximately 40,000 distinct CDR3 sequences; about 35% of them were singletons. The ten largest clones represent roughly 5% of the sample.

This clonotype was found once. No cognate antigen has been identified for it. No qualities accompany the bases; no much larger clone lies one base away. One read offers little support. The sequence links TRBV20-1 to TRBJ2-4, with 9 bases aligning to TRBD2. Sequencing was performed on CD4+ T cells from blood, taken about 7 months after SARS-CoV-2 vaccination. The source of this sequence is a human donor who had recovered from COVID-19. The nucleotides are TGCAGTGCGGAGGGCAGCGGGAGGAGTGTAAACATTCAGTACTTC. It codes for CSAEGSGRSVNIQYF.